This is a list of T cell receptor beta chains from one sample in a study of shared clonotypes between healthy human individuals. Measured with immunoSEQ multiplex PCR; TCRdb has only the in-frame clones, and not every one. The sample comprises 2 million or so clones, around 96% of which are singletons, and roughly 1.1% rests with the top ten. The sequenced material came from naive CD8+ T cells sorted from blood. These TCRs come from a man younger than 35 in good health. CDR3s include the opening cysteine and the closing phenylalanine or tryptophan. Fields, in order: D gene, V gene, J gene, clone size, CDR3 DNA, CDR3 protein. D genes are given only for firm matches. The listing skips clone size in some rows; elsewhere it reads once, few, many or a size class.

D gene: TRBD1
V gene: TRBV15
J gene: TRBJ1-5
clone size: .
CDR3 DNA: TGTGCCACCAGCAGAGACCTCCTAGTACTGACAGGGGAGGATCAGCCCCAGCATTTT
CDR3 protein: CATSRDLLVLTGEDQPQHF

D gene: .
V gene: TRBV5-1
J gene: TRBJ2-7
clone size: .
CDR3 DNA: TGCGCCAGCAGCTTGGATCCACGGACCTACGAGCAGTACTTC
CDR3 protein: CASSLDPRTYEQYF

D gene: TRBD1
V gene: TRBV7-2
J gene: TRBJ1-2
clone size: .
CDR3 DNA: TGTGCCAGCAGCGCCGGGACAGTCTATGGCTACACCTTC
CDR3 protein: CASSAGTVYGYTF

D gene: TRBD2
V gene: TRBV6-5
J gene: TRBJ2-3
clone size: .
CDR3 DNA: TGTGCCAGCAGTTACGCGGGAGAAGGTGCAGATACGCAGTATTTT
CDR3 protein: CASSYAGEGADTQYF

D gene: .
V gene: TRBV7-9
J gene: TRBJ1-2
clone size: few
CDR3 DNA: TGTGCCAGCAGCTTAATCCATGGCTACACCTTC
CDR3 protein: CASSLIHGYTF

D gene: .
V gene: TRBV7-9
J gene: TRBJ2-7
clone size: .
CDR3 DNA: TGTGCCAGCAGCTTAGGAGGCTTTCCGGGAGACGAGCAGTACTTC
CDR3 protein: CASSLGGFPGDEQYF

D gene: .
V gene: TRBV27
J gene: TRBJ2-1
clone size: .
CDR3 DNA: TGTGCCAGCAGTTTATCGATTACTGGTGAGCAGTTCTTC
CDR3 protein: CASSLSITGEQFF

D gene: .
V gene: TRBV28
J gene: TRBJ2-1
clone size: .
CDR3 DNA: TGTGCCAGCAGTTCTCTTCCGGGCTTCCATGAGCAGTTCTTC
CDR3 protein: CASSSLPGFHEQFF

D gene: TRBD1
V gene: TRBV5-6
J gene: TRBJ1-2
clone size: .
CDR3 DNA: TGTGCCAGCAGCCCCGGGACAGACGGCTACACCTTC
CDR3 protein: CASSPGTDGYTF

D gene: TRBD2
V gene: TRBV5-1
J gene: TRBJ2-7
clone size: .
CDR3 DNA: TGCGCCAGCAGCTTGGGTAGCGGGGGATTCTACGAGCAGTACTTC
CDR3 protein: CASSLGSGGFYEQYF

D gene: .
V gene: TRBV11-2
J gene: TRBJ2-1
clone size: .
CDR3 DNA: TGTGCCAGCAGCCCGGGGAACAATGAGCAGTTCTTC
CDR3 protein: CASSPGNNEQFF

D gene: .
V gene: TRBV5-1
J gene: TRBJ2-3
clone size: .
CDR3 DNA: TGCGCCAGCAGCTTGGAGGTCAGGGAACTCACAGATACGCAGTATTTT
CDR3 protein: CASSLEVRELTDTQYF

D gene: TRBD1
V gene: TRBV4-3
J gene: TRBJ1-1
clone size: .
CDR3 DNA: TGCGCCAGCAGCCAAGGACAGGGGTGGGGGACTGAAGCTTTCTTT
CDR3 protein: CASSQGQGWGTEAFF

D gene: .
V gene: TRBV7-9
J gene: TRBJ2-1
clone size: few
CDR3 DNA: TGTGCCAGCAGCCCACCGGAGGGCCCCTTTTACAATGAGCAGTTCTTC
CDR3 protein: CASSPPEGPFYNEQFF

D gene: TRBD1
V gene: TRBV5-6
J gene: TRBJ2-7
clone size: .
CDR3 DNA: TGTGCCAGCAGCTCTTTAAGGACAGGAGCCTACGAGCAGTACTTC
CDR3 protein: CASSSLRTGAYEQYF

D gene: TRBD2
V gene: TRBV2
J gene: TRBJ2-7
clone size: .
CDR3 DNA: TGTGCCAGCAGTGAAAGGCTAGCGGGAGCTTACGAGCAGTACTTC
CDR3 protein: CASSERLAGAYEQYF

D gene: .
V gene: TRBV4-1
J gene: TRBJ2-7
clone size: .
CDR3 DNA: TGCGCCAGCAGCCAAGGGTCGACGGTAGATCCCTACGAGCAGTACTTC
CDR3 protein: CASSQGSTVDPYEQYF

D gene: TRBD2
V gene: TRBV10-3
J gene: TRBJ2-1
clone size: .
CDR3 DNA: TGTGCCATCTCCGGCCTAGCGGGAGTTGAGCAGTTCTTC
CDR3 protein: CAISGLAGVEQFF

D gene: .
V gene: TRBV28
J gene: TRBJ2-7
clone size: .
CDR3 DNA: TGTGCCAGCAGTTTTTATGGCAGGGTCTCCTACGAGCAGTACTTC
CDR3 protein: CASSFYGRVSYEQYF

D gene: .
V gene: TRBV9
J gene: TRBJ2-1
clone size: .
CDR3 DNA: TGTGCCAGCAGCGTAGTTTCGGGAACAGGCCCCTACAATGAGCAGTTCTTC
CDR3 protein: CASSVVSGTGPYNEQFF

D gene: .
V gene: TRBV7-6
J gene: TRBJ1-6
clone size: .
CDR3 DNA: TGTGCCAGCAGACCCCCTGCTCGCGAGACTTCACCCCTCCACTTT
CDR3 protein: CASRPPARETSPLHF

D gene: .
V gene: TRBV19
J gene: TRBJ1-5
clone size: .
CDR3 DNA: TGTGCCAGTAGTATGGGAGAGTATAGCAATCAGCCCCAGCATTTT
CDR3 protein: CASSMGEYSNQPQHF